This T cell receptor (beta chain) was identified during a study of cytomegalovirus exposure and HLA in healthy donors. The overall study: Approximately 85 million unique TCRs from HLA-typed donors were held in an early release of data.

Germline V gene sequence: CDR1 MNHNS, CDR2 SASEGT. The CDR3 contains 19 residues. J gave up 5 bases and V 1 base, and 12 bases lay outside the gene matches. Each donor was nominally healthy when sampled (though unrecorded immune exposures were likely). Findings and limits, study-wide: Presence/absence results assume similar sequencing depth per donor, which may not hold. Excluded were some V segments that proved indistinguishable, including TRBV6-2 and TRBV6-3.

PCR used 60 Vbeta primers and 13 Jbeta primers. Assay used: immunoSEQ multiplex PCR; TCRdb lists only in-frame clones, some missing. The sample yields roughly 100,000 clones, of which the top ten take up less than 4%. About this clone itself: Its antigen is unidentified.

Sequenced: PBMCs. This receptor was obtained from a man between 35 and 55 years old in good health and CMV-seronegative. The chain employs TRBV6-1 and TRBJ2-5, with 14 positions matching TRBD2. CDR3 in DNA: TGTGCCAGCAGTGAAGAGACTAGCGGGAGGGTCGGTATTGGGGAGACCCAGTACTTC. Residues: CASSEETSGRVGIGETQYF.